This TCR beta chain came from a study of lymphopenia after photon versus proton radiotherapy. Study-wide results and caveats: Post-nadir diversity loss with photons came from oligoclonal expansion, particularly CD8+ Temra cells. Better survival with proton therapy was suggested as possible, not demonstrated. Proton therapy kept repertoires fairly stable, unlike photons, which gained effector/memory cells.

Trimming cost V 4 bases and J 6 bases, with 19 bases left between them. The CDR3 covers 15 residues. Germline CDR1 is SGHRS and CDR2 is YFSETQ. Produced via immunoSEQ multiplex PCR; TCRdb's table is partial and in-frame only. Seen here are 89,000 or so clones, around 88% observed once, and the top ten hold roughly 1.4%. About this clone itself: Its antigen is not identified.

This sample comprised peripheral blood, obtained from a patient treated with proton-based radiotherapy. The origin of this receptor is a man in his sixties with pancreatic cancer. The rearrangement uses TRBV5-1 and TRBJ1-2; no reliable D call. The CDR3, as DNA: TGCGCCAGCAGCCTCGAGGGTGACACTAGGGATGGCTACACCTTC. Its protein product is CASSLEGDTRDGYTF.